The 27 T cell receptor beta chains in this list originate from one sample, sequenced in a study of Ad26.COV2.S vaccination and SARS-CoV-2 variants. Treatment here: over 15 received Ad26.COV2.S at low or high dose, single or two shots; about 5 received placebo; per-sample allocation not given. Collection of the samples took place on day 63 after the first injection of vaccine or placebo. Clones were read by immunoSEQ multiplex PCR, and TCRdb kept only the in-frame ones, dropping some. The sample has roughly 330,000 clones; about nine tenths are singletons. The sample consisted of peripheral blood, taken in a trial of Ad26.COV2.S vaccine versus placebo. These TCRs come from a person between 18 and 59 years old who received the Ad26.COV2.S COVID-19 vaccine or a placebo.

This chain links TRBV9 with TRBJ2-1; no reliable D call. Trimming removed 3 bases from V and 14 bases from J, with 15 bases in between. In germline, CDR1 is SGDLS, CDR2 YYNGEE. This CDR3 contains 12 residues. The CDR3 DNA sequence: TGTGCCAGCAGCGCGATCTCGAGCACTAAGTTCTTC. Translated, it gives CASSAISSTKFF.

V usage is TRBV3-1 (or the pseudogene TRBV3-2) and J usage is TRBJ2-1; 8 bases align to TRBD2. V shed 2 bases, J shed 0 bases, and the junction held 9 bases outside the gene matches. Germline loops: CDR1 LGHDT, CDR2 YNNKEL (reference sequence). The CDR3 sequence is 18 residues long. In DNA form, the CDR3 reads TGTGCCAGCAGCCAACGGGGGGGACTCCCGAGCTCCTACAATGAGCAGTTCTTC. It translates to CASSQRGGLPSSYNEQFF.

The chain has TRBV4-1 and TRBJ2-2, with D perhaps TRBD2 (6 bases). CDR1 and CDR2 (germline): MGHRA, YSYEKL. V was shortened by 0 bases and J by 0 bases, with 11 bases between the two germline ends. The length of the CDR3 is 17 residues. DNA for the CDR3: TGCGCCAGCAGCCAAGATGGTTGGGGGGCGAACACCGGGGAGCTGTTTTTT. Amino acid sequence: CASSQDGWGANTGELFF.

The CDR3 is CASSIPGNPNQPQHF. The CDR3 DNA reads as TGTGCCAGTAGTATCCCAGGAAACCCCAACCAGCCCCAGCATTTT. V gene TRBV19 combines with J gene TRBJ1-5; D is ambiguous. This CDR3 has 15 amino acids. Trimming cost V 3 bases and J 7 bases, with 16 bases left between them. In germline, CDR1 is LNHDA, CDR2 SQIVND (reference sequence).

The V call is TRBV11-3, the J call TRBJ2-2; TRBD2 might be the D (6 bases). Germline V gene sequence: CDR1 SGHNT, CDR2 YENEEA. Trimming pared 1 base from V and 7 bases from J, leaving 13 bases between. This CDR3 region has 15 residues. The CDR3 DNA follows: TGTGCCAGCAGCTTAGTTGACGCCGGGGGCGGGGAGCTGTTTTTT. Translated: CASSLVDAGGGELFF.

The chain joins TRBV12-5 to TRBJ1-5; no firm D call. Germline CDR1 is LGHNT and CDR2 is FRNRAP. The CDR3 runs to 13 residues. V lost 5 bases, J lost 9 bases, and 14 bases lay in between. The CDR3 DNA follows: TGTGCTAGTGGTGAGGATCACATGGGGCCCCAGCATTTT. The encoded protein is CASGEDHMGPQHF.

DNA of the CDR3: TGTGCCAGCAGCCATGCATTTTGGGGGGGGGAGCAGTTCTTC. Its translation is CASSHAFWGGEQFF. The genes are TRBV14 and TRBJ2-1; 7 bases map to TRBD2. The germline gives CDR1 SGHDN, CDR2 FVKESK. The CDR3 extends over 14 amino acids. J lost 10 bases, V lost 3 bases, and 9 bases had no gene match.

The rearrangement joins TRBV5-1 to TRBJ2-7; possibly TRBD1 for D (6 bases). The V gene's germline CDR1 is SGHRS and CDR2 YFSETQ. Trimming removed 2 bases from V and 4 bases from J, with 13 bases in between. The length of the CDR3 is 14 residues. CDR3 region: CASSFRDTQYEQYF. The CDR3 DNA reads TGCGCCAGCAGCTTTCGGGACACCCAATACGAGCAGTACTTC.

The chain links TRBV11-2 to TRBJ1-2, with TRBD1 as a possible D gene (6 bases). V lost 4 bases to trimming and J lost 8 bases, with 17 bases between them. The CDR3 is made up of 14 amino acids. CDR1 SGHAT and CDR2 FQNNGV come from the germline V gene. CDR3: CASSSGTTYEGYTF. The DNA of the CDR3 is TGTGCCAGCAGCTCTGGGACAACTTATGAAGGCTACACCTTC.

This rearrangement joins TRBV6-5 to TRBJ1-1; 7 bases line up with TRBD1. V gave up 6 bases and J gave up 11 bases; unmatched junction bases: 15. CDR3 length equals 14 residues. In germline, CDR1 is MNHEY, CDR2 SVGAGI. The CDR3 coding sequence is TGTGCCAGCAGCCAAATCGACAGGGTCCCTTTCGCTTTCTTT. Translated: CASSQIDRVPFAFF.

CDR3 in amino acids: CASSLAMSGRTGELFF. The CDR3 region has the DNA TGTGCCAGCAGCTTAGCGATGTCGGGGAGGACCGGGGAGCTGTTTTTT. The rearrangement joins TRBV7-2 to TRBJ2-2; D may be TRBD2 (6 bases). Trimming removed 0 bases from V and 5 bases from J, with 13 bases in between. Germline V gene data show CDR1 as SGHTA and CDR2 as FQGNSA. The CDR3 spans 16 residues.

CDR3 protein: CASSFWDKGTRGYTF. The CDR3 DNA is TGTGCCAGCAGTTTCTGGGACAAGGGGACCCGAGGCTACACCTTC. The chain combines TRBV27 with TRBJ1-2; maybe TRBD1 (6 bases). There are 15 residues in the CDR3. CDR1 and CDR2 from the germline V gene are MNHEY and SMNVEV (reference sequence). With 3 bases removed from V and 8 bases from J, the gap between germline ends came to 19 bases.

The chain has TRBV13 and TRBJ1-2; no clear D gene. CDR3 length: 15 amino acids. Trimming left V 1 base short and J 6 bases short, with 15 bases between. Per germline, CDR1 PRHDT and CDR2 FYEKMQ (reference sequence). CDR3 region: CASSLARIPDHGYTF. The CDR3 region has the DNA TGTGCCAGCAGCTTAGCACGGATACCTGACCATGGCTACACCTTC.

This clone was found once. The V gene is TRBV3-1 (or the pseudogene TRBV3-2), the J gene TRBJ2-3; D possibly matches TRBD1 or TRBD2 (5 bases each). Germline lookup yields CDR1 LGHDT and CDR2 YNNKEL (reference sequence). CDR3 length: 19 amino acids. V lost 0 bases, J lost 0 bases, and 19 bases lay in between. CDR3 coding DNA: TGTGCCAGCAGCCAAGAAGGCGGGTTTCGACAGCCTAGCACAGATACGCAGTATTTT. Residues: CASSQEGGFRQPSTDTQYF.

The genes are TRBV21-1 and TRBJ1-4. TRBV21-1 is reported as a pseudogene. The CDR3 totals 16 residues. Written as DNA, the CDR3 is TGTGCCCCCATCGGGAGGGCCGCCGTGGGGGGGGAAAAACTGTTTTTT. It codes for CAPIGRAAVGGEKLFF.

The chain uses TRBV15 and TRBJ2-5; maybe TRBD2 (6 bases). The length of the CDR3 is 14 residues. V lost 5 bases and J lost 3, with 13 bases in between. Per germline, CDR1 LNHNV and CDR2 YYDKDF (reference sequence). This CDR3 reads CATSQNRGKETQYF. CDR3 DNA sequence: TGTGCCACCAGCCAGAACCGGGGGAAAGAGACCCAGTACTTC. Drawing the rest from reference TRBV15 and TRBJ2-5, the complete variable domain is DAMVIQNPRYQVTQFGKPVTLSCSQTLNHNVMYWYQQKSSQAPKLLFHYYDKDFNNEADTPDNFQSRRPNTSFCFLDIRSPGLGDTAMYLCATSQNRGKETQYFGPGTRLLVL.

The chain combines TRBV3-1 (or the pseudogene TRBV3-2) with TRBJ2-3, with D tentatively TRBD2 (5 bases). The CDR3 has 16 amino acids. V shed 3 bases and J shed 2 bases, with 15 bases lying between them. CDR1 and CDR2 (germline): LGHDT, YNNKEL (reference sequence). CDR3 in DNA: TGTGCCAGCAGCCAGGCGAGAGGGAGTAACACAGATACGCAGTATTTT. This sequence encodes CASSQARGSNTDTQYF.

The CDR3 region is CASSLDRGYGYTF. CDR3 in DNA: TGTGCCAGCAGCTTAGACAGGGGCTATGGCTACACCTTC. V usage is TRBV7-9 and J usage is TRBJ1-2; TRBD1 agrees at 7 bases. The CDR3 is made up of 13 amino acids. The V gene end was trimmed by 1 base and the J gene end by 4 bases; junction bases not matched to a gene: 0. Germline loops: CDR1 SEHNR, CDR2 FQNEAQ (reference sequence).

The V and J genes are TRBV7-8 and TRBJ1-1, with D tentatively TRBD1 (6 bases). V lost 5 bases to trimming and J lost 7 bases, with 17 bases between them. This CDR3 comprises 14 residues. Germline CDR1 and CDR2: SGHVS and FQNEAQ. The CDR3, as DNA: TGTGCCAGCAGCACCCCGGGACAAAGAAGTGAAGCTTTCTTT. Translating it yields CASSTPGQRSEAFF.

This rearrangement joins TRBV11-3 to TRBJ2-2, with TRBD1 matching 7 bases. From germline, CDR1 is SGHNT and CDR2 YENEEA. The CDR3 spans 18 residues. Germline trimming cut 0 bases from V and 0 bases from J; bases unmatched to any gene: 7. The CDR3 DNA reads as TGTGCCAGCAGCTTAGAGGAAAACAGGGGCCCGAACACCGGGGAGCTGTTTTTT. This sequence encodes CASSLEENRGPNTGELFF.

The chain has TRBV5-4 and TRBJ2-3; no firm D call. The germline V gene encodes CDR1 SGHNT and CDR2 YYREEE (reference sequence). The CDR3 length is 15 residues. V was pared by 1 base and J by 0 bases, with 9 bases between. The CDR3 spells CASSLQVGSTDTQYF. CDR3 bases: TGTGCCAGCAGCTTGCAAGTGGGGAGCACAGATACGCAGTATTTT.

The CDR3 DNA sequence: TGTGCCAGCAGCTTAAGGTACGAGCAGCCCCAGCATTTT. It specifies CASSLRYEQPQHF. V and J are TRBV7-2 and TRBJ1-5, with D unclear. Germline assignment: CDR1 SGHTA and CDR2 FQGNSA. The V end was cut by 2 bases, the J end by 7 bases, with 9 bases between. The CDR3 is made up of 13 amino acids. Full variable domain (rest looked up from reference TRBV7-2 and TRBJ1-5): GAGVSQSPSNKVTEKGKDVELRCDPISGHTALYWYRQSLGQGLEFLIYFQGNSAPDKSGLPSDRFSAERTGGSVSTLTIQRTQQEDSAVYLCASSLRYEQPQHFGDGTRLSIL.

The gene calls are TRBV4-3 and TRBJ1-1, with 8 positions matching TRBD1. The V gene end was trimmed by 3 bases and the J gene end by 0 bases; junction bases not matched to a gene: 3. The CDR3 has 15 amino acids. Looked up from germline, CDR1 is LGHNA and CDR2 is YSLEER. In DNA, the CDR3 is TGCGCCAGCAGCCAGCGACAGGGGTTGAACACTGAAGCTTTCTTT. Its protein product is CASSQRQGLNTEAFF.

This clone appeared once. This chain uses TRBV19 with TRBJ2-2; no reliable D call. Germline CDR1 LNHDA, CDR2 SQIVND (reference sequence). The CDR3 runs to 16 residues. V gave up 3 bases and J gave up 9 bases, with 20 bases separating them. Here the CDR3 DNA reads TGTGCCAGTAGTATCCCGGGCCTTGGGGAACGCCGGGAGCTGTTTTTT. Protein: CASSIPGLGERRELFF.

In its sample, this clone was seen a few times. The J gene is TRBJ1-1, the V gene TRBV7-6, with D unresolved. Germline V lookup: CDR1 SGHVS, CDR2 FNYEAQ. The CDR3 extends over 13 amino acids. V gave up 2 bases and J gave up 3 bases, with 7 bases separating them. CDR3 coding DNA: TGTGCCAGCAGCTTATTAGTACACACTGAAGCTTTCTTT. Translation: CASSLLVHTEAFF. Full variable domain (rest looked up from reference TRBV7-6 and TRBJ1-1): GAGVSQSPRYKVTKRGQDVALRCDPISGHVSLYWYRQALGQGPEFLTYFNYEAQQDKSGLPNDRFSAERPEGSISTLTIQRTEQRDSAMYRCASSLLVHTEAFFGQGTRLTVV.

The chain's CDR3 is CASSPHLAGGYGELFF. CDR3 bases: TGTGCCAGCAGCCCCCACCTAGCGGGAGGGTACGGGGAGCTGTTTTTT. The V call is TRBV4-2, the J call TRBJ2-2, with 12 bases lining up with TRBD2. V lost 4 bases, J lost 7 bases, and 7 bases stayed unmatched. Germline lookup yields CDR1 LGHNA and CDR2 YNFKEQ. The CDR3 is 16 amino acids.

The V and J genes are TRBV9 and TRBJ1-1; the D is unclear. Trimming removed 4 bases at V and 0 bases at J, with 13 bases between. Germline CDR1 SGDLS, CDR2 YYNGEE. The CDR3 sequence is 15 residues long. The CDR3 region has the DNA TGTGCCAGCAGCACTGGTGTATCCATGAACACTGAAGCTTTCTTT. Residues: CASSTGVSMNTEAFF.